A selection of T cell receptor beta chains follows, all from one sample in a study of response to subunit inactivated influenza vaccine. TCRdb recomputed calls from the RT-PCR reads with MiXCR, one row per CDR3 protein. The table records around 760,000 distinct CDR3 sequences, over 11% of them present only once. The sample in question was PBMCs from blood, obtained 14 to 15 days before vaccination. The receptors here all came from a man aged 50 or older who received an inactivated influenza vaccine. The CDR3 runs from the conserved cysteine through the conserved F or W. D genes are given only for firm matches. Expanded clones are given a class, and other clones once, few, many or no size at all.

j_call d_call clone_size v_call cdr3_aa cdr3_nt
TRBJ2-1 NA many TRBV7-9 CASSTKGISSYNEQFF TGTGCCAGCAGCACTAAAGGGATTAGCTCCTACAATGAGCAGTTCTTC
TRBJ2-3 TRBD1 NA TRBV25-1 CASSGRQGKTSDTQYF TGTGCCAGCAGTGGCAGACAGGGGAAGACTTCAGATACGCAGTATTTT
TRBJ2-5 NA many TRBV29-1 CSVKKGETQYF TGCAGCGTTAAGAAGGGAGAGACCCAGTACTTC
TRBJ1-6 NA NA TRBV7-2 CASSLAVQAHNSPLHF TGTGCCAGCAGCTTAGCCGTACAAGCCCATAATTCACCCCTCCACTTT
TRBJ2-1 NA few TRBV5-1 CASSLSTGGDNEQFF TGCGCCAGCAGCTTGTCTACAGGGGGGGACAATGAGCAGTTCTTC
TRBJ2-7 TRBD1 NA TRBV20-1 CSADETGGNYEQYF TGCAGTGCCGACGAGACAGGGGGGAATTACGAGCAGTACTTC
TRBJ2-2 NA many TRBV11-1 CASSFSLNTGELFF TGTGCCAGCAGCTTTAGCCTAAACACCGGGGAGCTGTTTTTT
TRBJ2-3 TRBD2 few TRBV7-8 CASRFGSGFPSTDTQYF TGTGCCAGCAGGTTTGGTAGCGGGTTCCCTAGCACAGATACGCAGTATTTT
TRBJ1-1 TRBD1 few TRBV7-2 CASSQNRGRTEAFF TGTGCCAGCAGTCAAAACAGGGGGCGGACTGAAGCTTTCTTT
TRBJ2-7 NA NA TRBV4-2 CASSQDDRAYEQYF TGTGCCAGCAGCCAAGATGATCGAGCCTACGAGCAGTACTTC
TRBJ2-5 TRBD1 NA TRBV7-3 CASSLTGQPLQETQYF TGTGCCAGCAGCTTAACGGGACAGCCACTCCAAGAGACCCAGTACTTC
TRBJ2-3 TRBD2 NA TRBV20-1 CSARVAGGRITDTQYF TGCAGTGCTAGAGTAGCGGGAGGGCGGATCACAGATACGCAGTATTTT
TRBJ2-6 NA many TRBV6-1 CASRRTGTAGANVLTF TGTGCCAGCCGCAGAACAGGAACGGCTGGGGCCAACGTCCTGACTTTC
TRBJ2-1 NA NA TRBV5-5 CASSNHGGGSYNEQFF TGTGCCAGCAGCAACCACGGGGGCGGCTCCTACAATGAGCAGTTCTTC
TRBJ2-1 TRBD2 few TRBV6-1 CATGGGAGTYNEQFF TGTGCCACCGGGGGGGGAGCTGGGACGTACAATGAGCAGTTCTTC
TRBJ1-6 NA NA TRBV7-9 CASSLAFDRLRSPLHF TGTGCCAGCAGCTTAGCATTCGACCGCCTTCGGTCACCCCTCCACTTT
TRBJ1-1 TRBD1 many TRBV29-1 CSVGDRGGVTEAFF TGCAGCGTTGGCGACAGGGGGGGAGTCACTGAAGCTTTCTTT
TRBJ1-4 TRBD1 few TRBV5-1 CASRDGTAEKLFF TGCGCCAGCAGAGACGGGACAGCTGAAAAACTGTTTTTT
TRBJ2-1 NA NA TRBV9 CASSAGSYNEQFF TGTGCCAGCAGCGCAGGGTCCTACAATGAGCAGTTCTTC
TRBJ2-1 NA few TRBV6-2/TRBV6-3 CASSYIRSEQFF TGTGCCAGCAGTTACATTCGGTCTGAGCAGTTCTTC
TRBJ2-3 NA many TRBV5-6 CASSLVIRTDTQYF TGTGCCAGCAGCTTGGTAATCAGAACAGATACGCAGTATTTT
TRBJ1-2 NA NA TRBV6-2/TRBV6-3 CASSFTGSANYGYTF TGTGCCAGCAGTTTCACAGGGTCAGCTAACTATGGCTACACCTTC
TRBJ2-2 TRBD2 many TRBV9 CASRLAGNTGELFF TGTGCCAGCAGACTAGCGGGGAACACCGGGGAGCTGTTTTTT
TRBJ2-7 TRBD1 few TRBV20-1 CSGDRGSEQHF TGCAGTGGGGACAGGGGTTCCGAGCAGCACTTC
TRBJ2-7 NA many TRBV28 CASSPKPYEQYF TGTGCCAGCAGTCCCAAGCCCTACGAGCAGTACTTC
TRBJ1-4 NA NA TRBV5-1 CASSRDLNEKLFF TGCGCCAGCAGCCGGGACCTAAATGAAAAACTGTTTTTT
TRBJ1-1 NA NA TRBV9 CASSTRQDTEAFF TGTGCCAGCAGCACCAGACAGGACACTGAAGCTTTCTTT
TRBJ2-7 NA NA TRBV7-2 CASSEGPTLYEQYF TGTGCCAGCAGCGAGGGACCTACTTTATACGAGCAGTACTTC
TRBJ2-1 TRBD1 few TRBV16 CASSRTPTGAGNEQFF TGTGCCAGCAGCCGAACCCCGACAGGGGCCGGCAATGAGCAGTTCTTC
TRBJ1-6 NA few TRBV25-1 CASSEYKNSPLHF TGTGCCAGCAGTGAATATAAGAATTCACCCCTCCACTTT
TRBJ2-7 NA few TRBV9 CASSVVRRHTLNYEQYF TGTGCCAGCAGCGTAGTCCGACGGCACACACTCAACTACGAGCAGTACTTC
TRBJ2-3 NA NA TRBV7-2 CASSAGARIDTQYF TGTGCCAGCAGCGCGGGGGCGCGTATAGATACGCAGTATTTT
TRBJ2-2 TRBD1 NA TRBV18 CASSPAGGSGELFF TGTGCCAGCTCACCGGCAGGGGGCTCCGGGGAGCTGTTTTTT
TRBJ2-1 TRBD1 many TRBV15 CATSKGQGPTYNEQFF TGTGCCACCAGCAAGGGACAGGGACCTACCTACAATGAGCAGTTCTTC
TRBJ2-3 TRBD1 few TRBV6-1 CASSAGTGSTDTQYF TGTGCCAGCAGTGCCGGGACAGGGAGCACAGATACGCAGTATTTT
TRBJ1-1 TRBD1 NA TRBV9 CASSTQGVGEAFF TGTGCCAGCAGCACCCAGGGGGTGGGTGAAGCTTTCTTT
TRBJ1-1 TRBD1 few TRBV12-3/TRBV12-4 CASSPNRGQRETEAFF TGTGCCAGCAGTCCTAACAGGGGGCAAAGGGAAACTGAAGCTTTCTTT
TRBJ2-7 NA many TRBV7-2 CASSPWASGGYEQYF TGTGCCAGCAGCCCCTGGGCGTCTGGGGGCTACGAGCAGTACTTC
TRBJ2-1 NA few TRBV12-3/TRBV12-4 CASSSSGNAGEQFF TGTGCCAGCAGCTCCTCCGGTAATGCGGGTGAGCAGTTCTTC
TRBJ1-4 NA NA TRBV7-2 CASSLVGPVDEKLFF TGTGCCAGCAGCTTAGTAGGACCGGTTGATGAAAAACTGTTTTTT
TRBJ1-4 NA few TRBV20-1 CSAKRADNLLSFF TGCAGTGCCAAGAGAGCGGACAACCTTCTTAGTTTTTTT
TRBJ1-1 NA NA TRBV28 CASRTRILGNTEAFF TGTGCCAGCAGAACTAGGATACTAGGGAACACTGAAGCTTTCTTT
TRBJ2-5 NA few TRBV7-9 CASSPYGTVQETQYF TGTGCCAGCAGCCCCTACGGGACGGTACAAGAGACCCAGTACTTC
TRBJ2-3 NA NA TRBV3-1 CASSQDGRSTDTQYF TGTGCCAGCAGCCAAGATGGACGGAGCACAGATACGCAGTATTTT
TRBJ2-7 NA NA TRBV7-8 CASSLRAHSSYEQYF TGTGCCAGCAGCTTAAGGGCCCACAGCTCCTACGAGCAGTACTTC
TRBJ2-2 NA NA TRBV18 CASSPRGLTNTGELFF TGTGCCAGCTCACCACGGGGGCTGACGAACACCGGGGAGCTGTTTTTT
TRBJ1-5 NA few TRBV12-5 CASAPDTPGMPQHF TGTGCTAGTGCCCCGGACACGCCGGGAATGCCCCAGCATTTT
TRBJ2-7 NA few TRBV11-2 CASSLDSAGYEQYF TGTGCCAGCAGCTTAGATTCTGCAGGCTACGAGCAGTACTTC
TRBJ2-3 TRBD2 NA TRBV6-1 CASSRGLAGAADTQYF TGTGCCAGCAGTCGAGGACTAGCGGGAGCAGCAGATACGCAGTATTTT
TRBJ2-3 NA few TRBV5-1 CASSPPGSVTDTQYF TGCGCCAGCAGCCCTCCCGGGTCCGTCACAGATACGCAGTATTTT
TRBJ1-2 NA NA TRBV5-5 CASSAGPSNYGYTF TGTGCCAGCAGCGCGGGACCTTCTAACTATGGCTACACCTTC
TRBJ2-3 NA once TRBV11-3 CASSLAAGARGTDTQYF TGTGCCAGCAGCTTAGCCGCAGGGGCGAGGGGCACAGATACGCAGTATTTT
TRBJ2-3 NA NA TRBV7-9 CASRSLARSTDTQYF TGTGCCAGCAGGAGCCTAGCTCGGTCCACAGATACGCAGTATTTT
TRBJ2-7 NA NA TRBV20-1 CSARDPKMASYEQYF TGCAGTGCTAGAGATCCCAAGATGGCCTCCTACGAGCAGTACTTC
TRBJ2-1 NA many TRBV28 CASSFLAHNEQFF TGTGCCAGCAGTTTCCTCGCCCACAATGAGCAGTTCTTC